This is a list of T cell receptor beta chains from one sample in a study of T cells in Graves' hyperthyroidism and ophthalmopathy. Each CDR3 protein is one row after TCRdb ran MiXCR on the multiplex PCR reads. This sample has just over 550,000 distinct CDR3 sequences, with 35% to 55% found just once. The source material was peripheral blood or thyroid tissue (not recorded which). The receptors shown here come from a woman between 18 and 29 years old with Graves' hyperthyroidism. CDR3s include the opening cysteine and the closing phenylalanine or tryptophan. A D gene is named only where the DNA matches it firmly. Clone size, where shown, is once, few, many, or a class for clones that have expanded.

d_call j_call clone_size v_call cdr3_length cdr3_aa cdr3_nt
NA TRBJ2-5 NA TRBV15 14 CATSRGGRGETQYF TGTGCCACCAGCAGAGGCGGTCGCGGGGAGACCCAGTACTTC
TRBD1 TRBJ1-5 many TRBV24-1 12 CATGDSNQPQHF TGTGCCACGGGGGACAGTAATCAGCCCCAGCATTTT
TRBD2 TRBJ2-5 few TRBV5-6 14 CASSLIAGGLTQYF TGTGCCAGCAGCTTGATAGCGGGAGGGTTGACCCAGTACTTC
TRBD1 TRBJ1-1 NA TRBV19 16 CASSIYQGARGTEAFF TGTGCCAGTAGTATATATCAGGGGGCGAGGGGCACTGAAGCTTTCTTT
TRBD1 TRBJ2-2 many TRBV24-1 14 CATSGGTGFGELFF TGTGCCACCAGTGGCGGGACAGGTTTCGGGGAGCTGTTTTTT
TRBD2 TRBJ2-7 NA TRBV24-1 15 CATRRLAGVSYEQYF TGTGCCACCAGAAGACTAGCGGGAGTCTCCTACGAGCAGTACTTC
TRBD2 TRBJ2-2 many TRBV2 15 CASTSGRANTGELFF TGTGCCAGCACTAGCGGGAGGGCGAACACCGGGGAGCTGTTTTTT
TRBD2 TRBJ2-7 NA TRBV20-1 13 CSAYRGVGYEQYF TGCAGTGCTTACCGGGGGGTTGGCTACGAGCAGTACTTC
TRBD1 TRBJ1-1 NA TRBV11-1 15 CASSSADRLNTEAFF TGTGCCAGCAGCTCAGCGGACAGGCTGAACACTGAAGCTTTCTTT
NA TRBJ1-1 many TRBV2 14 CASRETDSNTEAFF TGTGCCAGCAGGGAGACAGATTCCAACACTGAAGCTTTCTTT
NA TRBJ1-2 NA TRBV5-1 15 CASSLAEGNAYGYTF TGCGCCAGCAGCTTGGCGGAAGGGAACGCCTATGGCTACACCTTC
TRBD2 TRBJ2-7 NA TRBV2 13 CASSRTSVTEQYF TGTGCCAGCAGTAGGACTAGCGTTACCGAGCAGTACTTC
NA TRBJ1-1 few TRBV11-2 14 CASSWSARNTEAFF TGTGCCAGCAGCTGGAGCGCCCGGAACACTGAAGCTTTCTTT
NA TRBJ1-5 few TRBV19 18 CASTLTRDRQHYNQPQHF TGTGCCAGTACCCTGACCCGGGACCGACAGCACTACAATCAGCCCCAGCATTTT